These 2 T cell receptor beta chains were sequenced from one sample in a study of shared clonotypes between healthy human individuals. The table came from immunoSEQ multiplex PCR; TCRdb's copy has only in-frame clones and leaves some out. The profile covers about 1,800,000 clones, with 85% to 95% appearing a single time and approximately 1% taken by the ten largest. Terminally differentiated effector memory CD45RA+ cells were excluded from the naive CD8 cells, which were CD45RO-negative and positively selected for CCR7. The sequenced sample consisted of naive CD8+ T cells sorted from blood. The receptors were sampled from a man aged 18 to 30 in good health.

CDR3 amino acids: CASSTRQETYEQYF. The CDR3 coding sequence is TGTGCCAGCAGTACCCGACAGGAAACCTACGAGCAGTACTTC. V usage is TRBV27 and J usage is TRBJ2-7, with D possibly TRBD1 on 6 matching bases. Trimming shortened V by 5 bases and J by 2 bases, and 13 bases separated the two germline ends. The CDR3 runs 14 residues. Germline V gene lookup returns CDR1 MNHEY and CDR2 SMNVEV (reference sequence).

The chain has TRBV19 and TRBJ1-4; 7 positions agree with TRBD1. This CDR3 is built from 15 residues. Germline V gene data show CDR1 as LNHDA and CDR2 as SQIVND (reference sequence). With V trimmed by 7 bases and J by 6 bases, 11 bases remained unmatched. The CDR3 sequence is CASTAVDRDDEKLFF. The CDR3 DNA follows: TGTGCCAGTACCGCGGTCGACAGGGACGATGAAAAACTGTTTTTT.